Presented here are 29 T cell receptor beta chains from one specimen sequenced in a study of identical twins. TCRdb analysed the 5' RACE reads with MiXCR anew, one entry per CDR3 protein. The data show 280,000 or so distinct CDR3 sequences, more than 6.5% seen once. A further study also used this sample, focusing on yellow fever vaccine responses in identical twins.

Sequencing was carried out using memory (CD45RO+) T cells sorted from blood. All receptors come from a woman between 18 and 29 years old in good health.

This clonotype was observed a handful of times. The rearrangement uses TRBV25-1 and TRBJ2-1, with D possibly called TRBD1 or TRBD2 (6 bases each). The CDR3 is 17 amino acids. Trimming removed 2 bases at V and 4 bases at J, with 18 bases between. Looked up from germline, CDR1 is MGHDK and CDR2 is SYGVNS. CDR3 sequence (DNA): TGTGCCAGCAGTGAAAGTTGGGGGGCTGGCCAATACAATGAGCAGTTCTTC. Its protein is CASSESWGAGQYNEQFF.

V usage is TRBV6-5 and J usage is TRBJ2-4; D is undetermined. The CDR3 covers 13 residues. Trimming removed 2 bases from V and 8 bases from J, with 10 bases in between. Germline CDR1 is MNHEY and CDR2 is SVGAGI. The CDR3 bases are TGTGCCAGCAGTTACAGCCCTCGGGACATTCAGTACTTC. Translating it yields CASSYSPRDIQYF.

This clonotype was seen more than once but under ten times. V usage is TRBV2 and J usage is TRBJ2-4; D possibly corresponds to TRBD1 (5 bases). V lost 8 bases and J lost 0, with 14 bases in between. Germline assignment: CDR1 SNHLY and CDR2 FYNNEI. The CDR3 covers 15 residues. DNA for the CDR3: TGTGCCAGCCTAGACAGACAATTAGCCAAAAACATTCAGTACTTC. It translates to CASLDRQLAKNIQYF. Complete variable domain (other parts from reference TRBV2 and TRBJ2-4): EPEVTQTPSHQVTQMGQEVILRCVPISNHLYFYWYRQILGQKVEFLVSFYNNEISEKSEIFDDQFSVERPDGSNFTLKIRSTKLEDSAMYFCASLDRQLAKNIQYFGAGTRLSVL.

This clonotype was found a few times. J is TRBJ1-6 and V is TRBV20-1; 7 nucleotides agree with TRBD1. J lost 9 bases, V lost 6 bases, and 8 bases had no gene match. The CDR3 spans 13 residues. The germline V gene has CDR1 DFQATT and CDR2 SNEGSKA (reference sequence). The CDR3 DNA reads TGCAGTGCGCTTGACAGGGAGAGTTCACCCCTCCACTTT. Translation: CSALDRESSPLHF.

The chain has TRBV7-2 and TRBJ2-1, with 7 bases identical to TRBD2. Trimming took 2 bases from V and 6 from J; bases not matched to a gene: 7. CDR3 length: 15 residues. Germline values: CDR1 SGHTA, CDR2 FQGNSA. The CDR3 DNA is TGTGCCAGCAGCTTATGGCTAGCGGAGGGCAATGAGCAGTTCTTC. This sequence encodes CASSLWLAEGNEQFF. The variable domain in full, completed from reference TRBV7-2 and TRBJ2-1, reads GAGVSQSPSNKVTEKGKDVELRCDPISGHTALYWYRQSLGQGLEFLIYFQGNSAPDKSGLPSDRFSAERTGGSVSTLTIQRTQQEDSAVYLCASSLWLAEGNEQFFGPGTRLTVL.

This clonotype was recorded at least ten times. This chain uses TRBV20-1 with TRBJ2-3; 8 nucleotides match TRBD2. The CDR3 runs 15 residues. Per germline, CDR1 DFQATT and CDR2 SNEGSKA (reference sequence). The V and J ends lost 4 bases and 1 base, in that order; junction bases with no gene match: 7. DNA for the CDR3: TGCAGTGCTAATAGTGAGACTAGCGGCACAGATACGCAGTATTTT. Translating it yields CSANSETSGTDTQYF.

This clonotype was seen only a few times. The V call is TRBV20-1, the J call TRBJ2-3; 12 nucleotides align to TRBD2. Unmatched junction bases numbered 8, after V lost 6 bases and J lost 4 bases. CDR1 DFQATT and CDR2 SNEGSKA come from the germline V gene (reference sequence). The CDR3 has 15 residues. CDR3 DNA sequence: TGCAGTGCCCTTCGACTAGCGGGAGTTTCAGATACGCAGTATTTT. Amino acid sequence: CSALRLAGVSDTQYF.

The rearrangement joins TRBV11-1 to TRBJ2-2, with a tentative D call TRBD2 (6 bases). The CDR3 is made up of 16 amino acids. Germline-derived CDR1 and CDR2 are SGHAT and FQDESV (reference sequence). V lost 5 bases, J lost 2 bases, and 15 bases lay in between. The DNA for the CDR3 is TGTGCCAGCAGCCCCCGTTGGCGGGGAAACACCGGGGAGCTGTTTTTT. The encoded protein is CASSPRWRGNTGELFF.

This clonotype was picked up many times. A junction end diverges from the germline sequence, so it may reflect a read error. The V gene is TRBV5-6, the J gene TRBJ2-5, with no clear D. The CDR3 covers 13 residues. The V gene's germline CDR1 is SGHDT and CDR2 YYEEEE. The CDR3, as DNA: TGTACCAGCAGTTTTCGGAGCTTGGGGACCCAGTACTTC. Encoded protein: CTSSFRSLGTQYF.

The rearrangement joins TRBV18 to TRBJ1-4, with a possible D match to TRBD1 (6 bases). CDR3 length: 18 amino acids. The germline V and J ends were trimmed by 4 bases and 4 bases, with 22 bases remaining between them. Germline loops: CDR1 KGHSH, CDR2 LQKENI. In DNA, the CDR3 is TGTGCCAGCTCACGATACACTACCGGACAGAGTATTAATGAAAAACTGTTTTTT. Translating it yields CASSRYTTGQSINEKLFF.

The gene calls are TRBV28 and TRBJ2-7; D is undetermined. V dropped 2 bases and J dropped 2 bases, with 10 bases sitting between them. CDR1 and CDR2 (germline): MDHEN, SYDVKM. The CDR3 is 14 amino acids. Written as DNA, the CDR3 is TGTGCCAGCAGTTTAGGCGGTTTTCCCTACGAGCAGTACTTC. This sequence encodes CASSLGGFPYEQYF.

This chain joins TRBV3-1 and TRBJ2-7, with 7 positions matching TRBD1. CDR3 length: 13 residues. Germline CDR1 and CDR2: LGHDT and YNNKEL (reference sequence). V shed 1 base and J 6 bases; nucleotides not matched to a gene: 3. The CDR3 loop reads CASSQGRGLEQYV. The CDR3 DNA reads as TGTGCCAGCAGCCAAGGAAGGGGGCTCGAGCAGTACGTC.

The DNA for the CDR3 is TGTGCCAGCAGCCTTCAACAGGGGGCGGGAGGCTACACCTTC. Its protein product is CASSLQQGAGGYTF. The V call is TRBV11-2, the J call TRBJ1-2, with 9 positions matching TRBD1. Germline V gives CDR1 SGHAT, CDR2 FQNNGV. The CDR3 extends over 14 amino acids. J lost 8 bases, V lost 5 bases, and 9 bases had no gene match.

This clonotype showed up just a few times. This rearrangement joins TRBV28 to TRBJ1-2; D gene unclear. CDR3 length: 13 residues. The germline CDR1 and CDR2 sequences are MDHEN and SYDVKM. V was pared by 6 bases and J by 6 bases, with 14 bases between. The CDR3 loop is CASSPGSFDGYTF. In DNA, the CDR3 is TGTGCCAGCAGCCCCGGTAGTTTTGATGGCTACACCTTC.

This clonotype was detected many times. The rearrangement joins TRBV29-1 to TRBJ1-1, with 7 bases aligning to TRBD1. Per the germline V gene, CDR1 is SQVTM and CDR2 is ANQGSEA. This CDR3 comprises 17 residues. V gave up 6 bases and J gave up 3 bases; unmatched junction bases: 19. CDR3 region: CSVVGTTRGLWDTEAFF. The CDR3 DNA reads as TGCAGCGTGGTGGGTACGACAAGGGGGCTTTGGGACACTGAAGCTTTCTTT.

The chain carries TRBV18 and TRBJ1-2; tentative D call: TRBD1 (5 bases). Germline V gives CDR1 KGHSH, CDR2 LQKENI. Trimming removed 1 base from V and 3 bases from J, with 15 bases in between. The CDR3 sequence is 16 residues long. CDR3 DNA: TGTGCCAGCTCACCACTAGGGGCCCGGCCAGACTATGGCTACACCTTC. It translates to CASSPLGARPDYGYTF.

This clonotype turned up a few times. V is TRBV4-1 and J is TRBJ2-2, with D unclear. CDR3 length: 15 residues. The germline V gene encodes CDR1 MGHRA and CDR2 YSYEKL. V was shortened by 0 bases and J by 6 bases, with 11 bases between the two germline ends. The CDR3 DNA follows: TGCGCCAGCAGCCAAGATCAAGCAATTGCCGGGGAGCTGTTTTTT. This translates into CASSQDQAIAGELFF.

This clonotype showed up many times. The CDR3 sequence: CASSQTSGIYEQYF. The CDR3 nucleotides are TGTGCCAGCAGCCAAACTAGCGGGATATACGAGCAGTACTTC. The chain recombines TRBV7-8 with TRBJ2-7, with 10 bases fitting TRBD2. V was clipped by 5 bases and J by 4 bases; unmatched bases: 5. Germline V gene lookup returns CDR1 SGHVS and CDR2 FQNEAQ. This CDR3 region has 14 residues.

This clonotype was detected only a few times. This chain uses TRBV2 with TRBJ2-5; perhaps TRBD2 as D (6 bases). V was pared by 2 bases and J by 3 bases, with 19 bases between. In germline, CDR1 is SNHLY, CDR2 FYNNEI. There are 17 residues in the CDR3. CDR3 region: CASSERIGYGGEETQYF. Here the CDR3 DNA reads TGTGCCAGCAGTGAAAGGATAGGCTACGGGGGAGAAGAGACCCAGTACTTC. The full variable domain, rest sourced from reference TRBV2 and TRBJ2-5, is EPEVTQTPSHQVTQMGQEVILRCVPISNHLYFYWYRQILGQKVEFLVSFYNNEISEKSEIFDDQFSVERPDGSNFTLKIRSTKLEDSAMYFCASSERIGYGGEETQYFGPGTRLLVL.

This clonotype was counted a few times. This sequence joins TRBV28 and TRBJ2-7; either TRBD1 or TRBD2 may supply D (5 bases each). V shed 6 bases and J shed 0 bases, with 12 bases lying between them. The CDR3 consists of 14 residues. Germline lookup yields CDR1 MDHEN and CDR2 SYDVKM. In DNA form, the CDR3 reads TGTGCCAGCAGGACCCCAGGGAGCTCCTACGAGCAGTACTTC. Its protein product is CASRTPGSSYEQYF.

CDR3 in amino acids: CASSADPWGNQPQHF. The CDR3 DNA follows: TGTGCCAGCAGTGCCGACCCCTGGGGCAATCAGCCCCAGCATTTT. The chain recombines TRBV6-1 with TRBJ1-5; D call uncertain. There are 15 residues in the CDR3. The germline CDR1 and CDR2 sequences are MNHNS and SASEGT. Trimming removed 4 bases from V and 2 bases from J, with 12 bases in between.

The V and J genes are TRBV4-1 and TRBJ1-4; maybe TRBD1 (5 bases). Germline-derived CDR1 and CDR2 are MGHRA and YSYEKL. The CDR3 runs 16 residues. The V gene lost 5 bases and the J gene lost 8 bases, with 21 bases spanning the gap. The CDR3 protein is CASSYRRGYGKEKLFF. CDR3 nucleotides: TGCGCCAGCAGCTACAGACGGGGGTACGGAAAAGAAAAACTGTTTTTT.

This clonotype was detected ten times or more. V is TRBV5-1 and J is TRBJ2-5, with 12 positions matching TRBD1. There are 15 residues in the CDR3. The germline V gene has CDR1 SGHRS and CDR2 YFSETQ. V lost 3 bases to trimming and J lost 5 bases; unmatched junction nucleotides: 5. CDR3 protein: CASSSGQGAWETQYF. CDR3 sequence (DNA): TGCGCCAGCAGCTCGGGACAGGGGGCATGGGAGACCCAGTACTTC.

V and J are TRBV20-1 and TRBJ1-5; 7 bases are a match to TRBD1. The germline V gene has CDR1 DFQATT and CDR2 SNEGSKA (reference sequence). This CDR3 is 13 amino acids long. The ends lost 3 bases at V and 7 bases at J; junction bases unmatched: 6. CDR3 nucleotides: TGCAGTGCTAGGATACAGGGGCGGCAGCCCCAGCATTTT. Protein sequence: CSARIQGRQPQHF.

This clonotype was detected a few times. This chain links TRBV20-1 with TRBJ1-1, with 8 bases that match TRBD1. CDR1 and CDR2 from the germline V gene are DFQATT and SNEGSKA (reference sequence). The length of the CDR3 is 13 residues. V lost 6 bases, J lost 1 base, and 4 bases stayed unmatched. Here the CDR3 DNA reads TGCAGTGCCCTTGACAGGGGGAACACTGAAGCTTTCTTT. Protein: CSALDRGNTEAFF.

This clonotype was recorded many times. The CDR3 protein is CASIGQDHPGANVLTF. The CDR3 region has the DNA TGTGCCAGCATCGGACAGGATCATCCTGGGGCCAACGTCCTGACTTTC. This chain links TRBV28 with TRBJ2-6; 7 nucleotides line up with TRBD1. The CDR3 is 16 residues long. Germline V gives CDR1 MDHEN, CDR2 SYDVKM. Trimming cost V 7 bases and J 2 bases; bases outside gene matches: 8.

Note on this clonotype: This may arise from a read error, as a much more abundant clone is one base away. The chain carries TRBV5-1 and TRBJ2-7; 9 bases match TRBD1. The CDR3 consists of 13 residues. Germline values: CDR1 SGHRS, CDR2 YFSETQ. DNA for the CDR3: TGCGTCAGCAGGGGACAGGGTGTGGACGAGCAGTACTTC. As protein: CVSRGQGVDEQYF.

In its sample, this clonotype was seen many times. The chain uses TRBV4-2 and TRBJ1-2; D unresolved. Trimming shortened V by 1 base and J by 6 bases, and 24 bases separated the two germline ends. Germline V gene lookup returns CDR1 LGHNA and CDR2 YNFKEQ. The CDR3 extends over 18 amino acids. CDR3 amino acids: CASSQVVEGRLTLHGYTF. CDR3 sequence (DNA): TGTGCCAGCAGCCAAGTTGTCGAGGGTCGACTTACCCTCCATGGCTACACCTTC.

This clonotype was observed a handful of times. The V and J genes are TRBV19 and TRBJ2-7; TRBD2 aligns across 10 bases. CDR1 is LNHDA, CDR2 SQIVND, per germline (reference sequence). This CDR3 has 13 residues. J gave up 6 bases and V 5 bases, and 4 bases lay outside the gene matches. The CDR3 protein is CASSPGLASEQYF. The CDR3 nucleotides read TGTGCCAGTAGTCCGGGACTAGCGAGCGAGCAGTACTTC. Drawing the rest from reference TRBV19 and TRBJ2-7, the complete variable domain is DGGITQSPKYLFRKEGQNVTLSCEQNLNHDAMYWYRQDPGQGLRLIYYSQIVNDFQKGDIAEGYSVSREKKESFPLTVTSAQKNPTAFYLCASSPGLASEQYFGPGTRLTVT.